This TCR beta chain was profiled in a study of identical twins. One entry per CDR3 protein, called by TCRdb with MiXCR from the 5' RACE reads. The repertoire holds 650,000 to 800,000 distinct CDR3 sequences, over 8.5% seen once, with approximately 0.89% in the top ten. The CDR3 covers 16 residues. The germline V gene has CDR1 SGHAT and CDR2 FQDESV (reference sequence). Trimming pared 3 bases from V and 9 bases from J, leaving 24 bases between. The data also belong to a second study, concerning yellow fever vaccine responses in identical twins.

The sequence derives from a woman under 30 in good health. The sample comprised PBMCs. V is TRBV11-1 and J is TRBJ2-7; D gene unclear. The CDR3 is CASSFLWKVQMAVQYF. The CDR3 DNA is TGTGCCAGCAGCTTCCTATGGAAGGTCCAGATGGCCGTGCAGTACTTC.